The T cell receptor (beta chain) under discussion was sequenced for a study of T cells in Graves' hyperthyroidism and ophthalmopathy. Stable disease denoted Graves' hyperthyroidism without ophthalmopathy progression within 18 months. Investigators excluded patients with uncontrolled infection, other autoimmune disease, pregnancy or lactation. Findings and limits, study-wide: Most expanded thyroid clonotypes above 0.001 also appeared in blood.

On this clonotype: Its antigen is unidentified.

There are 14 residues in the CDR3. Trimming stripped 7 bases from V and 3 bases from J, with 13 bases between. Germline V gene data show CDR1 as SGHTA and CDR2 as FQGTGA. RNA transcripts provided the source from which TCR beta CDR3 regions were amplified. Primed by the HTBI set, a first-round RT-PCR was run on the TCR CDR3. TCRdb analysed the multiplex PCR reads with MiXCR anew, one entry per CDR3 protein. The sample carries about 720,000 distinct CDR3 sequences, 16% recorded once. The V call is TRBV7-3, the J call TRBJ2-1; TRBD1 is a possible D gene (5 bases). Sequencing was carried out using blood. The TCR sequence derives from a man between 18 and 29 years old with Graves' hyperthyroidism. The CDR3 DNA reads as TGTGCCAGCAATGCGACAGTTCTCTACAATGAGCAGTTCTTC. It codes for CASNATVLYNEQFF.